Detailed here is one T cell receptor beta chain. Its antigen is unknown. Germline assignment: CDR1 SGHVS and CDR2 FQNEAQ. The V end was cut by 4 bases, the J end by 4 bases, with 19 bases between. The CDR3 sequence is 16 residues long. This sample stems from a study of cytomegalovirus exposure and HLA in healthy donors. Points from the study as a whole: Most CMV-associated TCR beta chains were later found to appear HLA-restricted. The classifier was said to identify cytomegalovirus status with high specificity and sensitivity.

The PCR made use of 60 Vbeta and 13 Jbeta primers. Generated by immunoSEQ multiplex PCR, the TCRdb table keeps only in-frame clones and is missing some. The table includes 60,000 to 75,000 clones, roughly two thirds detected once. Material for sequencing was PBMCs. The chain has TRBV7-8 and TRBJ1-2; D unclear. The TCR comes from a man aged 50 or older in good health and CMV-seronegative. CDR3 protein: CASSSSSRLSPYGYTF. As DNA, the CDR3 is TGTGCCAGCAGCTCCTCTAGCCGGTTGTCCCCCTATGGCTACACCTTC.